A single sample gave rise to the 26 T cell receptor beta chains below, sequenced in a study of memory CD4+ T cells and cytomegalovirus serostatus. Single viable CD3+CD4+CD8-CD45RO+ cells were sorted as the memory CD4+ T cells. Sequencing was performed with immunoSEQ multiplex PCR; in TCRdb, only in-frame clones are kept and a portion is missing. The sample records about 56,000 clones, 82% being singletons. The specimen sequenced was memory CD4+ T cells from blood. These receptors came from an adult in good health and CMV-seronegative.

The chain uses TRBV2 and TRBJ2-1; possible D gene TRBD2, 5 bases. V shed 7 bases and J shed 3 bases, with 10 bases lying between them. The germline V gene encodes CDR1 SNHLY and CDR2 FYNNEI. This CDR3 spans 13 amino acids. The CDR3 here is CASNQRYYNEQFF. CDR3 bases: TGTGCCAGCAACCAGCGGTACTACAATGAGCAGTTCTTC.

This clone was seen a handful of times. The chain couples TRBV15 to TRBJ1-5; a possible D gene is TRBD1 (5 bases). Trimming took off 5 bases at V and 3 bases at J, with 8 bases between the two ends. This CDR3 is 13 amino acids long. CDR1 and CDR2 from the germline V gene are LNHNV and YYDKDF (reference sequence). The CDR3 sequence is CATSGGANQPQHF. CDR3 bases: TGTGCCACCAGCGGGGGAGCCAATCAGCCCCAGCATTTT.

The chain is built from TRBV19 and TRBJ1-3; D not resolved. V lost 5 bases to trimming and J lost 4 bases, with 18 bases between them. Germline assignment: CDR1 LNHDA and CDR2 SQIVND (reference sequence). The CDR3 has 16 amino acids. This chain's CDR3 is CASSLGWGSSGNTIYF. CDR3 DNA sequence: TGTGCCAGTAGTCTAGGATGGGGATCGTCGGGAAACACCATATATTTT. Together with reference TRBV19 and TRBJ1-3, the CDR3 gives the full variable domain: DGGITQSPKYLFRKEGQNVTLSCEQNLNHDAMYWYRQDPGQGLRLIYYSQIVNDFQKGDIAEGYSVSREKKESFPLTVTSAQKNPTAFYLCASSLGWGSSGNTIYFGEGSWLTVV.

The CDR3 region has the DNA TGTGCCAGCAGTCTCCTATCCGTAAACACTGAAGCTTTCTTT. Translating it yields CASSLLSVNTEAFF. The gene calls are TRBV28 and TRBJ1-1; D ambiguous. The V and J ends lost 5 bases and 2 bases respectively, with 12 bases between them. The CDR3 contains 14 residues. Germline-derived CDR1 and CDR2 are MDHEN and SYDVKM.

This chain joins TRBV7-9 and TRBJ1-1; no definite D call. The CDR3 sequence is 14 residues long. V shed 2 bases and J shed 4 bases, with 11 bases lying between them. CDR1 and CDR2 from the germline V gene are SEHNR and FQNEAQ (reference sequence). In DNA, the CDR3 is TGTGCCAGCAGCTTATCCCAGTGGGCCACTGAAGCTTTCTTT. Translation: CASSLSQWATEAFF.

This clone was observed a few times. The chain joins TRBV6-1 to TRBJ1-6; TRBD1 is a possible D gene (5 bases). The CDR3 runs to 14 residues. The ends were cut back, 5 bases at V and 6 bases at J, with 11 bases in the middle. Germline V gives CDR1 MNHNS, CDR2 SASEGT. CDR3 coding DNA: TGTGCCAGCAGTCCCCGGCAGGGTAATTCACCCCTCCACTTT. Translated, it gives CASSPRQGNSPLHF.

This clone has only one observation. J is TRBJ2-4 and V is TRBV28; 9 nucleotides line up with TRBD2. This CDR3 is built from 15 residues. The germline V gene encodes CDR1 MDHEN and CDR2 SYDVKM. V lost 1 base and J lost 6; bases outside the gene matches: 4. The CDR3 is CASSLSGTSLNIQYF. The CDR3, as DNA: TGTGCCAGCAGTTTATCCGGGACTAGCTTAAACATTCAGTACTTC.

V usage is TRBV4-2 and J usage is TRBJ1-2; no firm D call. CDR1 LGHNA and CDR2 YNFKEQ come from the germline V gene. The length of the CDR3 is 13 residues. V lost 5 bases to trimming and J lost 4 bases, with 11 bases between them. The CDR3 nucleotides read TGTGCCAGCAGCGACCCCCTTCTCTATGGCTACACCTTC. Its translation is CASSDPLLYGYTF.

This chain joins TRBV10-3 and TRBJ1-6; possibly TRBD1 for D (6 bases). Germline CDR1 and CDR2: ENHRY and SYGVKD. The CDR3 has 15 amino acids. Trimming took off 4 bases at V and 0 bases at J, with 7 bases between the two ends. The CDR3 DNA is TGTGCCATCAGTGCGGACAGCTCCTATAATTCACCCCTCCACTTT. Protein: CAISADSSYNSPLHF.

V is TRBV2 and J is TRBJ2-5; D possibly corresponds to TRBD2 (5 bases). V gave up 6 bases and J gave up 3 bases, with 5 bases separating them. In germline, CDR1 is SNHLY, CDR2 FYNNEI. The CDR3 covers 11 residues. In DNA form, the CDR3 reads TGTGCCAGCAGCGGGGAAGAGACCCAGTACTTC. Its translation: CASSGEETQYF.

V gene TRBV5-1 combines with J gene TRBJ1-5; 7 positions match TRBD1. The germline V gene encodes CDR1 SGHRS and CDR2 YFSETQ. Trimming cost V 0 bases and J 4 bases; bases outside gene matches: 4. The CDR3 is 15 amino acids. The CDR3 reads CASSLEGQPNQPQHF. The CDR3 DNA sequence: TGCGCCAGCAGCTTGGAGGGACAGCCTAATCAGCCCCAGCATTTT.

The rearrangement links TRBV5-4 to TRBJ2-5; D is unclear. Trimming left V 2 bases short and J 3 bases short, with 2 bases between. The CDR3 runs to 11 residues. Germline-derived CDR1 and CDR2 are SGHNT and YYREEE (reference sequence). Written as DNA, the CDR3 is TGTGCCAGCAGCTTTAAAGAGACCCAGTACTTC. As protein: CASSFKETQYF. Combining the CDR3 with reference TRBV5-4 and TRBJ2-5 gives the whole variable domain ETGVTQSPTHLIKTRGQQVTLRCSSQSGHNTVSWYQQALGQGPQFIFQYYREEENGRGNFPPRFSGLQFPNYSSELNVNALELDDSALYLCASSFKETQYFGPGTRLLVL.

This clone was seen a single time. The chain joins TRBV30 to TRBJ1-6; D is uncertain. V lost 3 bases to trimming and J lost 5 bases, with 14 bases between them. The germline CDR1 and CDR2 sequences are GTSNPN and SVGIG (reference sequence). CDR3 size: 15 residues. CDR3 in amino acids: CAWRRRGTDNSPLHF. CDR3 DNA sequence: TGTGCCTGGAGACGGCGAGGAACAGATAATTCACCCCTCCACTTT.

The V call is TRBV19, the J call TRBJ1-2; D is undetermined. The ends were cut back, 3 bases at V and 6 bases at J, with 11 bases in the middle. The CDR3 length is 13 residues. The germline CDR1 and CDR2 sequences are LNHDA and SQIVND (reference sequence). CDR3 coding DNA: TGTGCCAGTAGTATTTATAGATTTGATGGCTACACCTTC. This encodes CASSIYRFDGYTF.

This chain joins TRBV18 and TRBJ1-2; TRBD1 aligns across 10 bases. The germline V gene has CDR1 KGHSH and CDR2 LQKENI. V was clipped by 3 bases and J by 4 bases; unmatched bases: 8. This CDR3 comprises 16 residues. The CDR3 region has the DNA TGTGCCAGCTCACCGGACAGGGGGGTTAAAGGCTATGGCTACACCTTC. Its protein is CASSPDRGVKGYGYTF.

The chain couples TRBV2 to TRBJ2-2, with TRBD1 matching over 9 bases. CDR1 and CDR2 (germline): SNHLY, FYNNEI. This CDR3 is 14 amino acids long. V dropped 7 bases and J dropped 6; count of bases not matched to a gene: 6. In DNA, the CDR3 is TGTGCCAGCACCGGGACAGGGACCGCCGGGGAGCTGTTTTTT. Amino acid sequence: CASTGTGTAGELFF.

This clone was seen only once. V gene TRBV6-1 combines with J gene TRBJ2-7; 9 bases align to TRBD1. V lost 2 bases, J lost 3 bases, and 11 bases stayed unmatched. The germline gives CDR1 MNHNS, CDR2 SASEGT. The CDR3 contains 17 residues. The CDR3 sequence is CASSEQRTGVVYYEQYF. CDR3 nucleotide sequence: TGTGCCAGCAGTGAACAGAGGACAGGGGTGGTCTACTACGAGCAGTACTTC.

Only a few counts were recorded for this clone. This chain links TRBV11-3 with TRBJ2-2; 10 bases line up with TRBD2. V dropped 6 bases and J dropped 4; count of bases not matched to a gene: 5. The CDR3 sequence is 15 residues long. CDR1 is SGHNT and CDR2 is YENEEA in the germline V gene. The CDR3 nucleotides read TGTGCCAGCAGTACAGCGGGGGGGATCACCGGGGAGCTGTTTTTT. This gives the protein CASSTAGGITGELFF.

This chain joins TRBV10-3 and TRBJ1-4, with TRBD1 as a possible D gene (5 bases). Germline-derived CDR1 and CDR2 are ENHRY and SYGVKD. V lost 0 bases, J lost 8 bases, and 7 bases lay in between. This CDR3 comprises 13 residues. The CDR3 sequence: CAISESPGEKLFF. The CDR3 DNA reads as TGTGCCATCAGTGAGTCGCCAGGGGAAAAACTGTTTTTT.

V usage is TRBV5-6 and J usage is TRBJ1-1; the D is unclear. The CDR3 has 11 residues. The germline CDR1 and CDR2 sequences are SGHDT and YYEEEE. Trimming took 1 base from V and 2 from J, leaving 0 bases between them. The CDR3 reads CASSLNTEAFF. As DNA, the CDR3 is TGTGCCAGCAGCTTGAACACTGAAGCTTTCTTT.

The V gene is TRBV5-3, the J gene TRBJ2-1; D remains ambiguous. TRBV5-3 is noted as an ORF with a role that remains uncertain. The CDR3 totals 18 residues. V lost 3 bases to trimming and J lost 2 bases, with 21 bases between them. CDR3 DNA sequence: TGTGCCAGAAGCTCCTTGCTAGACCGTGTTAAGGCCTACAATGAGCAGTTCTTC. Protein sequence: CARSSLLDRVKAYNEQFF.

The rearrangement uses TRBV28 and TRBJ1-5; 7 nucleotides line up with TRBD1. This CDR3 contains 17 residues. The ends lost 10 bases at V and 2 bases at J; junction bases unmatched: 17. The V gene's germline CDR1 is MDHEN and CDR2 SYDVKM. For the CDR3, the DNA is TGTGCCACCCTCAGAGGGGGCCCTTCTACGGGCAATCAGCCCCAGCATTTT. It codes for CATLRGGPSTGNQPQHF.

The chain couples TRBV28 to TRBJ1-5; possibly TRBD1 for D (5 bases). The CDR3 loop spans 13 amino acids. The V end was cut by 7 bases, the J end by 3 bases, with 10 bases between. Germline V CDR1 and CDR2: MDHEN, SYDVKM. CDR3 nucleotide sequence: TGTGCCAGCAATAGGGGATTCAATCAGCCCCAGCATTTT. Its protein product is CASNRGFNQPQHF.

The J gene is TRBJ2-7, the V gene TRBV6-5, with 7 nucleotides matching TRBD1. The CDR3 contains 14 residues. With V trimmed by 6 bases and J by 6 bases, 11 bases remained unmatched. Germline lookup yields CDR1 MNHEY and CDR2 SVGAGI. The CDR3 sequence is CASSRDSVNSEQYF. The DNA for the CDR3 is TGTGCCAGCAGCCGGGACAGCGTTAACTCCGAGCAGTACTTC.

This clone has more than one count but fewer than ten. This chain joins TRBV2 and TRBJ2-2; D possibly corresponds to TRBD2 (7 bases). Trimming shortened V by 4 bases and J by 3 bases, and 12 bases separated the two germline ends. Looked up from germline, CDR1 is SNHLY and CDR2 is FYNNEI. This CDR3 contains 15 residues. The DNA for the CDR3 is TGTGCCAGCAGTGTCCTAGGGGGGGACACCGGGGAGCTGTTTTTT. Its protein is CASSVLGGDTGELFF.

This chain links TRBV28 with TRBJ2-7; TRBD1 matches 9 bases. CDR1 is MDHEN, CDR2 SYDVKM, per germline. The junction had 5 bases not matched to a gene; V was cut back by 2 bases and J by 6 bases. The CDR3 runs to 14 residues. CDR3 protein: CASSLEGQGREQYF. CDR3 coding DNA: TGTGCCAGCAGTTTAGAGGGACAGGGACGCGAGCAGTACTTC.